In this sample, the clone carrying this TCR beta chain turned up once. The data are from a study of radiotherapy plus CTLA-4 blockade in lung cancer. The CDR3 totals 17 residues. V shed 2 bases and J shed 2 bases, with 17 bases lying between them. Germline V CDR1 and CDR2: SNHLY, FYNNEI. Measured with immunoSEQ multiplex PCR; TCRdb has only the in-frame clones, and not every one. There are around 120,000 clones in the sample; roughly 80% occur only once, and approximately 4.7% lies in the top ten. The TCR originated in a human donor with non-small cell lung cancer who had a partial response to radiotherapy plus ipilimumab. The sequenced sample was peripheral blood, obtained from a patient treated with radiotherapy plus ipilimumab. The V gene is TRBV2, the J gene TRBJ2-3; a possible D gene is TRBD1 (5 bases). CDR3 in amino acids: CASSETPGYSFTDTQYF. The CDR3 DNA follows: TGTGCCAGCAGTGAAACCCCAGGGTACAGCTTCACAGATACGCAGTATTTT.